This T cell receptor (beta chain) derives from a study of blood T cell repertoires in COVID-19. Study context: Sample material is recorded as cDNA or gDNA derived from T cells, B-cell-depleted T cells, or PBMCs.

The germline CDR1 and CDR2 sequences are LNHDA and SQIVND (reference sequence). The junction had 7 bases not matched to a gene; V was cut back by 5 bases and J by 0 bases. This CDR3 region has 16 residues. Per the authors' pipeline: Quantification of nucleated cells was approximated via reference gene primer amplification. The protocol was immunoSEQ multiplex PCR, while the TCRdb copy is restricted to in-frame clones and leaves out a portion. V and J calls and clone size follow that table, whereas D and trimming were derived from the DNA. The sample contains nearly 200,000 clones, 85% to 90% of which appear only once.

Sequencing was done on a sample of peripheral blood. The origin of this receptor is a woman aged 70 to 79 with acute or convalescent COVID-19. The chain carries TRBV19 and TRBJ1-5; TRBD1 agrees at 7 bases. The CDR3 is CASSAKDRSSNQPQHF. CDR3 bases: TGTGCCAGTAGTGCCAAGGACAGGTCTAGCAATCAGCCCCAGCATTTT.